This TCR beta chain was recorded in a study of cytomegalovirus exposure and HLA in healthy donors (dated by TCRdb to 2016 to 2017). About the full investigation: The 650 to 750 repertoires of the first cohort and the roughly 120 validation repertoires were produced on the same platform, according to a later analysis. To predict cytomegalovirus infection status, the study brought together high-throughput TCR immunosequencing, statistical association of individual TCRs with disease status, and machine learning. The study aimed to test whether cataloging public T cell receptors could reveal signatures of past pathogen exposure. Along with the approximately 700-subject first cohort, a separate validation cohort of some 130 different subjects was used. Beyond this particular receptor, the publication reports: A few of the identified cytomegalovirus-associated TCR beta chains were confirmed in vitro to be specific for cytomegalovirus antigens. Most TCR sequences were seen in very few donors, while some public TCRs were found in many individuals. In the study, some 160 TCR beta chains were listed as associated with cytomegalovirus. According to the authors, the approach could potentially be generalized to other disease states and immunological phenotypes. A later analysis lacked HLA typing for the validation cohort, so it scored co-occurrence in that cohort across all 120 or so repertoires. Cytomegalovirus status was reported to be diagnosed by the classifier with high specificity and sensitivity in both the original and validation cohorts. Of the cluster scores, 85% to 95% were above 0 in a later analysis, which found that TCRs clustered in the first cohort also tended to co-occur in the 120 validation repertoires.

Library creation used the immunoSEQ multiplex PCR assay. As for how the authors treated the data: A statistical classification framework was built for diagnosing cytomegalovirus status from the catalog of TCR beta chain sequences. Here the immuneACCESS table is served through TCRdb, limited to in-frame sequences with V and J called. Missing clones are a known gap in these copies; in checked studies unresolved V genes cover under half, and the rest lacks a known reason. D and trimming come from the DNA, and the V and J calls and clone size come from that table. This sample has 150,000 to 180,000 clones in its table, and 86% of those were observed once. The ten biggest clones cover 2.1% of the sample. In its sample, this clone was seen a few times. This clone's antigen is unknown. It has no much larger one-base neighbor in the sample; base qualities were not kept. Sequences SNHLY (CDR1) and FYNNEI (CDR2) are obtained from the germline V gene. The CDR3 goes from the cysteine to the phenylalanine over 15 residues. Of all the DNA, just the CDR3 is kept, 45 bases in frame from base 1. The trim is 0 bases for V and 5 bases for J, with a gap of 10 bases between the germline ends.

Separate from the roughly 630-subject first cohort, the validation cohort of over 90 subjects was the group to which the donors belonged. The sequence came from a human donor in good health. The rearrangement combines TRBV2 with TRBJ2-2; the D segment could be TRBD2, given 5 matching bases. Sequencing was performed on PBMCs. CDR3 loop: CASSEARVKTGELFF. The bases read TGTGCCAGCAGTGAAGCGAGGGTCAAGACCGGGGAGCTGTTTTTT. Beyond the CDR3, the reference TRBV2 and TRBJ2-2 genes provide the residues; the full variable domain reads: EPEVTQTPSHQVTQMGQEVILRCVPISNHLYFYWYRQILGQKVEFLVSFYNNEISEKSEIFDDQFSVERPDGSNFTLKIRSTKLEDSAMYFCASSEARVKTGELFFGEGSRLTVL.